Below are 21 T cell receptor beta chains sequenced from a single sample in a study of shared clonotypes between healthy human individuals (dated by TCRdb to about 2020). CD8 naive samples were CD45RO-negative cells positively selected for CCR7, giving a CD45RA+CCR7+ population that excluded TemRA cells. Library generation was performed with the immunoSEQ multiplex PCR assay. The table was pulled from immuneACCESS by TCRdb, which kept in-frame rearrangements only. Such tables lose some clones; where checked, under half of the loss comes from unresolved V genes, and the rest has no known cause. A total of approximately 2,000,000 clones appear in this sample, around 93% of them only once. The biggest ten clones account for under 2% of the sample. Input material: naive CD8+ T cells from PBMCs. In light of the paper, this sample's cell subset or site label describes: CD45RA+CCR7+. The receptors originated from a man younger than 35 in good health. Some clones in this sample may be carry-over from other donors' samples.

The chain uses TRBV5-5 and TRBJ2-3; D ambiguous. This CDR3 is 13 amino acids long. Germline V gene lookup returns CDR1 SGHKS and CDR2 YYEKEE (reference sequence). V was pared by 3 bases and J by 0 bases, with 5 bases between. The CDR3: CASSWLSTDTQYF. CDR3 coding DNA: TGTGCCAGCAGCTGGCTAAGCACAGATACGCAGTATTTT.

The chain uses TRBV6-5 and TRBJ1-3; D remains ambiguous. CDR1 MNHEY and CDR2 SVGAGI come from the germline V gene. The CDR3 extends over 15 amino acids. V was cut by 4 bases and J by 0 bases, with 10 bases left in between. As DNA, the CDR3 is TGTGCCAGCAGTTCGTCCCTTATCTCTGGAAACACCATATATTTT. It translates to CASSSSLISGNTIYF.

V usage is TRBV7-8 and J usage is TRBJ2-7; D remains ambiguous. Germline lookup yields CDR1 SGHVS and CDR2 FQNEAQ. Trimming stripped 0 bases from V and 0 bases from J, with 12 bases between. The CDR3 runs to 16 residues. The CDR3 loop reads CASSLAVLGGSYEQYF. The DNA for the CDR3 is TGTGCCAGCAGCTTAGCTGTTCTGGGCGGCTCCTACGAGCAGTACTTC.

The chain has TRBV7-2 and TRBJ1-1, with D possibly being TRBD1 (6 bases). V was pared by 4 bases and J by 1 base, with 19 bases between. Per the germline V gene, CDR1 is SGHTA and CDR2 is FQGNSA. The CDR3 has 17 residues. The CDR3 region has the DNA TGTGCCAGCAGCTCTGCTCCCGCGGGCAGGGGGAACACTGAAGCTTTCTTT. Its translation is CASSSAPAGRGNTEAFF. Full variable domain (remainder filled in from reference TRBV7-2 and TRBJ1-1): GAGVSQSPSNKVTEKGKDVELRCDPISGHTALYWYRQSLGQGLEFLIYFQGNSAPDKSGLPSDRFSAERTGGSVSTLTIQRTQQEDSAVYLCASSSAPAGRGNTEAFFGQGTRLTVV.

The CDR3 nucleotides are TGTGCCAGCAGTTCAATCCGGGACAGCTCCTACAATGAGCAGTTCTTC. Amino acids: CASSSIRDSSYNEQFF. The chain links TRBV7-9 to TRBJ2-1; TRBD1 matches 7 bases. V trimming: 6 bases; J trimming: 0 bases; junction bases outside the gene matches: 8. The CDR3 runs 16 residues. CDR1 and CDR2 from the germline V gene are SEHNR and FQNEAQ (reference sequence).

The rearrangement uses TRBV6-5 and TRBJ2-1, with 10 bases identical to TRBD2. Germline-derived CDR1 and CDR2 are MNHEY and SVGAGI. The CDR3 has 16 amino acids. The V segment lost 4 bases and the J segment 9 bases; nucleotides outside the gene matches: 12. The CDR3 nucleotides read TGTGCCAGCAGTTCTAGAGCGGGAGGGCCTATCTCTGAGCAGTTCTTC. This translates into CASSSRAGGPISEQFF.

J is TRBJ1-1 and V is TRBV11-2, with D perhaps matching TRBD1 (5 bases). Trimming removed 1 base from V and 0 bases from J, with 21 bases in between. CDR1 SGHAT and CDR2 FQNNGV come from the germline V gene. There are 19 residues in the CDR3. The CDR3 nucleotides read TGTGCCAGCAGCTTAGCCTTTCGGGACGGTCCAAGGGTGAACACTGAAGCTTTCTTT. Translation: CASSLAFRDGPRVNTEAFF.

The chain employs TRBV2 and TRBJ2-1; TRBD2 matches 13 bases. The CDR3 spans 21 residues. The V gene's germline CDR1 is SNHLY and CDR2 FYNNEI. V gave up 4 bases and J gave up 0 bases; unmatched junction bases: 15. This CDR3 reads CASSGTWTSGSPTSSYNEQFF. The CDR3 coding sequence is TGTGCCAGCAGTGGGACTTGGACTAGCGGGAGCCCAACGAGCTCCTACAATGAGCAGTTCTTC.

J is TRBJ1-1 and V is TRBV7-9, with D maybe TRBD1 (5 bases). The CDR3 totals 13 residues. V was clipped by 6 bases and J by 0 bases, with 8 bases between them. CDR1 is SEHNR, CDR2 FQNEAQ, per germline (reference sequence). CDR3 in DNA: TGTGCCAGCAGGTCAGGGTTGAACACTGAAGCTTTCTTT. It yields the protein CASRSGLNTEAFF.

DNA of the CDR3: TGTGCCAGCAGCCCACCTCGACTAGCGGGAACGAACACCGGGGAGCTGTTTTTT. Residues: CASSPPRLAGTNTGELFF. The rearrangement links TRBV7-9 to TRBJ2-2, with 11 bases identical to TRBD2. Trimming cost V 5 bases and J 0 bases; bases outside gene matches: 8. The CDR3 sequence is 18 residues long. CDR1 is SEHNR and CDR2 is FQNEAQ in the germline V gene (reference sequence).

As regards this clone: The sample carries other DNA sequences with the same CDR3. This chain connects TRBV27 to TRBJ2-2; D perhaps matches TRBD2 (5 bases). Trimming took 3 bases from V and 6 from J, leaving 8 bases between them. Germline V gene data show CDR1 as MNHEY and CDR2 as SMNVEV (reference sequence). This CDR3 contains 13 residues. CDR3 nucleotide sequence: TGTGCCAGCAGTTTTATCGGGGCCGGGGAGCTGTTTTTT. Translation gives CASSFIGAGELFF.

The CDR3 protein is CASSVEPGVYYEQYF. The CDR3 DNA reads TGTGCCAGCAGCGTAGAACCGGGAGTTTACTACGAGCAGTACTTC. J is TRBJ2-7 and V is TRBV9, with D perhaps matching TRBD2 (6 bases). V gave up 0 bases and J gave up 3 bases, with 13 bases separating them. The CDR3 covers 15 residues. CDR1 and CDR2 from the germline V gene are SGDLS and YYNGEE.

The chain combines TRBV7-9 with TRBJ2-1, with 8 bases identical to TRBD2. The V and J ends lost 7 bases and 10 bases, in that order; junction bases with no gene match: 12. The length of the CDR3 is 14 residues. Germline CDR1 SEHNR, CDR2 FQNEAQ (reference sequence). The CDR3 protein is CASIPFSGKGEQFF. The CDR3, as DNA: TGTGCCAGCATCCCATTTAGCGGGAAGGGCGAGCAGTTCTTC.

The V and J genes are TRBV27 and TRBJ2-1, with D possibly being TRBD1 (6 bases). V gave up 5 bases and J gave up 4 bases, with 15 bases separating them. This CDR3 has 15 residues. Germline V CDR1 and CDR2: MNHEY, SMNVEV (reference sequence). CDR3 protein: CASSPGQTPYNEQFF. The CDR3 DNA sequence: TGTGCCAGCAGTCCCGGACAGACTCCATACAATGAGCAGTTCTTC.

The chain employs TRBV28 and TRBJ2-1; D is possibly TRBD1 (6 bases). The V end was cut by 1 base, the J end by 7 bases, with 8 bases between. The CDR3 loop spans 13 amino acids. From germline, CDR1 is MDHEN and CDR2 SYDVKM. The CDR3 sequence is CASSLLQGNEQFF. The CDR3 DNA reads TGTGCCAGCAGTTTATTGCAGGGGAATGAGCAGTTCTTC.

The chain uses TRBV28 and TRBJ2-7; D unresolved. CDR1 MDHEN and CDR2 SYDVKM come from the germline V gene. The CDR3 covers 11 residues. Trimming took 4 bases from V and 13 from J, leaving 14 bases between them. CDR3 amino acids: CASSSSRQAYF. As DNA, the CDR3 is TGTGCCAGCAGTTCGTCACGGCAAGCTTACTTC.

This clone appeared a few times. The chain is built from TRBV9 and TRBJ1-3, with D unclear. CDR1 and CDR2 from the germline V gene are SGDLS and YYNGEE. This CDR3 contains 14 residues. With 4 bases removed from V and 2 bases from J, the gap between germline ends came to 10 bases. In DNA form, the CDR3 reads TGTGCCAGCAGCTTAACGACAACTGGAAACACCATATATTTT. This gives the protein CASSLTTTGNTIYF.

This clone appeared a few times. V and J are TRBV16 and TRBJ2-7, with 7 bases aligning to TRBD1. The V gene end was trimmed by 4 bases and the J gene end by 10 bases; junction bases not matched to a gene: 10. The CDR3 has 13 residues. Germline CDR1 is KGHSY and CDR2 is FQNENV. CDR3 sequence reads: CASSLADRADQYF. The CDR3 DNA follows: TGTGCCAGCAGCCTAGCCGACAGGGCGGACCAGTACTTC.

The V call is TRBV5-4, the J call TRBJ2-2, with TRBD1 identical over 8 bases. Unmatched junction bases numbered 5, after V lost 3 bases and J lost 7 bases. This CDR3 has 14 residues. From germline, CDR1 is SGHNT and CDR2 YYREEE (reference sequence). The CDR3 nucleotides read TGTGCCAGCAGCTCCGGACAGGGAGTCGGGGAGCTGTTTTTT. It specifies CASSSGQGVGELFF.

The rearrangement uses TRBV29-1 and TRBJ2-2; D is ambiguous. CDR3 length: 12 amino acids. CDR1 is SQVTM, CDR2 ANQGSEA, per germline. V was clipped by 4 bases and J by 6 bases, with 9 bases between them. In DNA form, the CDR3 reads TGCAGCGTTGTTTCCCCTTCCGGGGAGCTGTTTTTT. Translating gives CSVVSPSGELFF.

The V call is TRBV2, the J call TRBJ2-1; 9 bases are shared with TRBD2. The V and J ends lost 2 bases and 2 bases, in that order; junction bases with no gene match: 10. Germline V CDR1 and CDR2: SNHLY, FYNNEI. The CDR3 is 18 amino acids. CDR3 DNA: TGTGCCAGCAGTGAACTCACGACTAGCGGACTGGCCTACAATGAGCAGTTCTTC. It specifies CASSELTTSGLAYNEQFF.